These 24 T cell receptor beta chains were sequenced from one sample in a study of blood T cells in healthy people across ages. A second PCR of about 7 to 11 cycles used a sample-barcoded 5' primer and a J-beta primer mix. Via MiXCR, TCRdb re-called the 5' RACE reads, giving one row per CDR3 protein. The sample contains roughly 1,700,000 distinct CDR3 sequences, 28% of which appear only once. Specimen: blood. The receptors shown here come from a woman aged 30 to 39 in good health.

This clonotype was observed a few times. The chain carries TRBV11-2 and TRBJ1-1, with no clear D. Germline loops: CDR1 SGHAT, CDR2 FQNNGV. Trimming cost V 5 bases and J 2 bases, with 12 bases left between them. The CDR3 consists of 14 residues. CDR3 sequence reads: CASSLQPGNTEAFF. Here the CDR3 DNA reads TGTGCCAGCAGCCTCCAGCCGGGTAACACTGAAGCTTTCTTT.

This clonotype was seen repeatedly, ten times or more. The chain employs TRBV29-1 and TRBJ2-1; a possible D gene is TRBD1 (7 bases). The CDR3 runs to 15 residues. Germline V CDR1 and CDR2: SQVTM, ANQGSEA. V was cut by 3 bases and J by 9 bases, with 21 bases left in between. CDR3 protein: CSVEFGASGGGEQFF. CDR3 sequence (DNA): TGCAGCGTTGAGTTCGGCGCTTCAGGGGGAGGTGAGCAGTTCTTC.

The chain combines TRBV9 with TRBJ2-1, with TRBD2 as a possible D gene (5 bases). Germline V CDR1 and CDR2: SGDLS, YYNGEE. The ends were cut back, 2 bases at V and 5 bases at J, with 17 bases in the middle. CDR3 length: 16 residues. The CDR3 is CASSVARVLSNNEQFF. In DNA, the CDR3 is TGTGCCAGCAGCGTGGCGAGGGTACTCAGCAACAATGAGCAGTTCTTC.

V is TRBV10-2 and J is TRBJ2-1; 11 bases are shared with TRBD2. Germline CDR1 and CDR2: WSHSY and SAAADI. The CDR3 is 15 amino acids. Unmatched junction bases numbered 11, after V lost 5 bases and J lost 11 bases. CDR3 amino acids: CASSLAGGPGNKQFF. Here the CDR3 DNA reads TGCGCCAGCAGTTTAGCGGGAGGGCCTGGGAATAAGCAGTTCTTC.

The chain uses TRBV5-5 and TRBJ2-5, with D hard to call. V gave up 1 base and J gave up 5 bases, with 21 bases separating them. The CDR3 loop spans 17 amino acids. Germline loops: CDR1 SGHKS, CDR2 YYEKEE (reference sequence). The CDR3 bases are TGTGCCAGCAGCTTGATCGTGCTCCCGGGCCCGGAGGAGACCCAGTACTTC. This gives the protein CASSLIVLPGPEETQYF.

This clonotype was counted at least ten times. This CDR3 reads CSASGHWRGGNQETQYF. In DNA, the CDR3 is TGCAGTGCGAGCGGACATTGGAGGGGGGGGAACCAAGAGACCCAGTACTTC. The chain couples TRBV20-1 to TRBJ2-5; a weak D match, TRBD2 (7 bases). Looked up from germline, CDR1 is DFQATT and CDR2 is SNEGSKA (reference sequence). Trimming left V 6 bases short and J 0 bases short, with 23 bases between. This CDR3 has 17 residues.

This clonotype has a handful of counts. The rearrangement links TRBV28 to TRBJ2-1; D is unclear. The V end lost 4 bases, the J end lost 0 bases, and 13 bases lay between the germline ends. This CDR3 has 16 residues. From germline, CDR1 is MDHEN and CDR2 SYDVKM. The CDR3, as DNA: TGTGCCAGCAGTTCCCTGGGATGGGGCTCCTACAATGAGCAGTTCTTC. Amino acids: CASSSLGWGSYNEQFF. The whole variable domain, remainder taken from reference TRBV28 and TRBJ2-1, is DVKVTQSSRYLVKRTGEKVFLECVQDMDHENMFWYRQDPGLGLRLIYFSYDVKMKEKGDIPEGYSVSREKKERFSLILESASTNQTSMYLCASSSLGWGSYNEQFFGPGTRLTVL.

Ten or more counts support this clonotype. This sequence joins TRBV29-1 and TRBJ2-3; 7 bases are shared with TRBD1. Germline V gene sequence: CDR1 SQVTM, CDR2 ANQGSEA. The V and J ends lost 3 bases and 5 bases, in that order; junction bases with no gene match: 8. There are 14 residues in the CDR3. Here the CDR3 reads CSVDSGGVIDTQYF. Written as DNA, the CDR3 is TGCAGCGTTGATTCAGGGGGTGTGATAGATACGCAGTATTTT.

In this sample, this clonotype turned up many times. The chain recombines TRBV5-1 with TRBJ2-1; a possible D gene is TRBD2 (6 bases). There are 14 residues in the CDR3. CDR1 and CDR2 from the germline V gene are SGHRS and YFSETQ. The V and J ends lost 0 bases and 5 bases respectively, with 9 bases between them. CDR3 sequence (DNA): TGCGCCAGCAGCTTGGCGGGGGACGACAATGAGCAGTTCTTC. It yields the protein CASSLAGDDNEQFF.

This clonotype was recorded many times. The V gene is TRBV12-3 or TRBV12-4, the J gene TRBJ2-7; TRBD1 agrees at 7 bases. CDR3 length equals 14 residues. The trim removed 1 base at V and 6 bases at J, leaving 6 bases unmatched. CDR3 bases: TGTGCCAGCAGTTTAGAGGGGGCAAGGAGCGAGCAGTACTTC. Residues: CASSLEGARSEQYF.

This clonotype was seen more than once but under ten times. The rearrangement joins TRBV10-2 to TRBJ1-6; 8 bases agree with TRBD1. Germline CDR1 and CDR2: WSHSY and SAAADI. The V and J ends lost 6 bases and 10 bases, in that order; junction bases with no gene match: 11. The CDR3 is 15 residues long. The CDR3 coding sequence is TGCGCCAGCAGCACCGGACAGGGTCTGGGCTCACCCCTCCACTTT. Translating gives CASSTGQGLGSPLHF.

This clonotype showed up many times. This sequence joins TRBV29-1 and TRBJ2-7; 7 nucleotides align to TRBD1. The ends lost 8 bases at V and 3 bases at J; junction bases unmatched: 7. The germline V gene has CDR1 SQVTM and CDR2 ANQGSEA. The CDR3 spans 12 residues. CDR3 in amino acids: CSSSDRDYEQYF. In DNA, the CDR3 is TGCAGCTCCTCCGACAGGGACTACGAGCAGTACTTC.

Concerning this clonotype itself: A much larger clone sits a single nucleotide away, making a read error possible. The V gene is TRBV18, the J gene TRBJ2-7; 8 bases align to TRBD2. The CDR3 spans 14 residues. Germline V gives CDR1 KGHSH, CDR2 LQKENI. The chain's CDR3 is CTSSPGAGGEEQYF. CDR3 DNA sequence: TGTACCAGCTCACCAGGCGCGGGAGGAGAAGAGCAGTACTTC.

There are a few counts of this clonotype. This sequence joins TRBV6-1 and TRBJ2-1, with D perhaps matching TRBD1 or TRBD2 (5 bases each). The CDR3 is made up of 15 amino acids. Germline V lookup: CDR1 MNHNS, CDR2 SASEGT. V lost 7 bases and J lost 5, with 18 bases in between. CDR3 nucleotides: TGTGCCAGCACTCCTAGGGGTCGAGGGAACAATGAGCAGTTCTTC. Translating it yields CASTPRGRGNNEQFF.

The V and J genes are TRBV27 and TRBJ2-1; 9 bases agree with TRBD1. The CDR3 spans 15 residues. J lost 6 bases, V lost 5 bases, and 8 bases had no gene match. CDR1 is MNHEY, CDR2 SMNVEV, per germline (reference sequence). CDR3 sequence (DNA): TGTGCCAGCAGTGACCGGGACAGGGTGGGCAATGAGCAGTTCTTC. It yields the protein CASSDRDRVGNEQFF.

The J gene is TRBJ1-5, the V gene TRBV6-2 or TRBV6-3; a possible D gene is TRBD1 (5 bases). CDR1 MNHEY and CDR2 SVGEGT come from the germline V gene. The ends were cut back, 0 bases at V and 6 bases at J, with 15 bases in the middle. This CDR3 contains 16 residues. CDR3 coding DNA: TGTGCCAGCAGTTACTCGCAACAGGACCTCTTTCAGCCCCAGCATTTT. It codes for CASSYSQQDLFQPQHF.

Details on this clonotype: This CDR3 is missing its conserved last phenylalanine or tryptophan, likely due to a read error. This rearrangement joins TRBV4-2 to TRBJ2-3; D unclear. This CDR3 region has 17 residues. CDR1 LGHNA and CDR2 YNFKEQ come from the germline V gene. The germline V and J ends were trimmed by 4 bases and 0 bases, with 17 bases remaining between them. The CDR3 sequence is CASSLHDLGSSTDTQYL. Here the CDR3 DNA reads TGTGCCAGCAGCCTCCACGACTTAGGGTCAAGCACAGATACGCAGTATTTG.

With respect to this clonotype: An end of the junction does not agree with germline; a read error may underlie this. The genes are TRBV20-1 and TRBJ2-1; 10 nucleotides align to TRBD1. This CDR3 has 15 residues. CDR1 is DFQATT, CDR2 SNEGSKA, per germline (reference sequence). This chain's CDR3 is CSARTGTGDHNKQFF. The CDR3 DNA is TGCAGTGCTAGAACCGGGACAGGGGATCACAATAAGCAGTTCTTC.

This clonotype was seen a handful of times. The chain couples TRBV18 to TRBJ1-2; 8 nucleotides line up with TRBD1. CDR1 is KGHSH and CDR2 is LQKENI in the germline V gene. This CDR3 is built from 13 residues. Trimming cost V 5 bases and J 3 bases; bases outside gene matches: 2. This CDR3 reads CASSDRGYYGYTF. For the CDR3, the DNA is TGTGCCAGCTCAGACAGGGGATACTATGGCTACACCTTC.

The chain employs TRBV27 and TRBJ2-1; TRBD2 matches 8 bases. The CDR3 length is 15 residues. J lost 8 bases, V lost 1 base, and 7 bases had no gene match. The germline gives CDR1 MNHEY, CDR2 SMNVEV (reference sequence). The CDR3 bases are TGTGCCAGCAGTTTATTTCGGGGGGGGCCCTATGAGCAGTTCTTC. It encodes CASSLFRGGPYEQFF.

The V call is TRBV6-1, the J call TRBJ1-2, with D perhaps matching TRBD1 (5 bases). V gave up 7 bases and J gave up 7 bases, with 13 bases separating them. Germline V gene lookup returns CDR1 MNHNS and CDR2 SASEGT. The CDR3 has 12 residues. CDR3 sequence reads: CASKEQAFGYTF. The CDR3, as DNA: TGTGCCAGCAAAGAACAGGCTTTTGGCTACACCTTC.

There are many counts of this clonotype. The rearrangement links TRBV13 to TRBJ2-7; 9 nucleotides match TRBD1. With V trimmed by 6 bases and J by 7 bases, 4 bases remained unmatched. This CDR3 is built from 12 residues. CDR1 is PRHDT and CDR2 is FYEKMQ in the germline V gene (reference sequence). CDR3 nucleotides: TGTGCCAGCAGGGACAGGGGTGAGGAGCAGTACTTC. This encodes CASRDRGEEQYF.

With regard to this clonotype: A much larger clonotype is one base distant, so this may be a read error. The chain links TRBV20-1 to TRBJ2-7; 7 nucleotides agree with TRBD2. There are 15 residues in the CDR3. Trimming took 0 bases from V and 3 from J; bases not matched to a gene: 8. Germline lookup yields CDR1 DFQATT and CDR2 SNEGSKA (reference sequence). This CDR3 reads CSARDPGPGGYEQYF. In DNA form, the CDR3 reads TGCAGTGCTAGAGATCCGGGACCGGGAGGCTACGAGCAGTACTTC.

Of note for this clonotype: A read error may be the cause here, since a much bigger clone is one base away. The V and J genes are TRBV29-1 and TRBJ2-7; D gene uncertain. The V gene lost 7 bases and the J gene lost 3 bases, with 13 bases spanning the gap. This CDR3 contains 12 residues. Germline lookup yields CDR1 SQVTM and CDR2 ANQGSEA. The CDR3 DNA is TGCAGCGAGTTGGGCAGAGGCTACGAGCAGTACTTC. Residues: CSELGRGYEQYF.